A selection of T cell receptor beta chains follows, all from one sample in a study of vaccination effects on CD4 cells after COVID-19. Their antigen targets remain unknown. Here immunoSEQ multiplex PCR was the method, and the copy in TCRdb shows in-frame clones only, minus some. There are around 68,000 clones in the sample; about four fifths occur only once, and approximately 12% lies in the top ten. The sample consisted of CD4+ T cells from PBMCs cultured with SARS-CoV-2 spike peptides, taken before COVID-19 vaccination. All receptors derive from a human donor who received a COVID-19 vaccine. CDR3s include the opening cysteine and the closing phenylalanine or tryptophan. D genes are given only for firm matches. A row's size may be missing; if present it is once, few, many or a size class.

>-|-|TRBJ1-5|TRBV28|16
TGTGCCAGCAGTTTCTCACAGAGTGCCCCGCGGCAGCCCCAGCATTTT
CASSFSQSAPRQPQHF
>-|-|TRBJ1-3|TRBV4-1|15
TGCGCCAGCAGCCAAGTTGGGTCACGGAGGGACACCATATATTTT
CASSQVGSRRDTIYF
>-|-|TRBJ2-3|TRBV2|16
TGTGCCAGCAGTGAGCAGGGTACTAGTTCGGGCGATACGCAGTATTTT
CASSEQGTSSGDTQYF
>-|TRBD1|TRBJ2-1|TRBV24-1|13
TGTGCCACCCGACAGGGGGCGGGCAATGAGCAGTTCTTC
CATRQGAGNEQFF
>-|TRBD1|TRBJ2-1|TRBV2|15
TGTGCCAGCGACCCGGACGGGACAGGGTCGGGTGAGCAGTTCTTC
CASDPDGTGSGEQFF
>-|TRBD1|TRBJ1-1|TRBV5-1|15
TGCGCCAGCAGCTTGGGGGACAGGGGGAACACTGAAGCTTTCTTT
CASSLGDRGNTEAFF
>-|TRBD1|TRBJ2-1|TRBV9|15
TGTGCCAGCAGCCCCCGGGACAGGGAGTACAATGAGCAGTTCTTC
CASSPRDREYNEQFF
>-|TRBD1|TRBJ2-3|TRBV6-4|14
TGTGCCAGCAGAGCGACAGGGTCCACAGATACGCAGTATTTT
CASRATGSTDTQYF
>-|-|TRBJ2-2|TRBV18|13
TGTGCCAGCTCACCCAAGGGAAGCGGGGAGCTGTTTTTT
CASSPKGSGELFF
>-|-|TRBJ2-2|TRBV5-1|15
TGCGCCAGCTCCAACCCGGGGGCCCAGGGCGGGGAGCTGTTTTTT
CASSNPGAQGGELFF
>-|TRBD2|TRBJ2-3|TRBV6-4|17
TGTGCCAGCAGCCCGGGACTAGCGGGGAGTAGCACAGATACGCAGTATTTT
CASSPGLAGSSTDTQYF
>-|-|TRBJ1-5|TRBV2|12
TGTGCCAGCAGCAGGGGTGGACAGCCCCAGCATTTT
CASSRGGQPQHF
>-|TRBD1|TRBJ1-1|TRBV6-5|13
TGTGCCAGCAGCAGGGGGCCGGACACTGAAGCTTTCTTT
CASSRGPDTEAFF
>-|-|TRBJ1-6|TRBV4-1|16
TGCGCCAGCAGCCAAGATCGGGTAACCCTCAATTCACCCCTCCACTTT
CASSQDRVTLNSPLHF
>-|-|TRBJ1-5|TRBV6-1|17
TGTGCCAGCAGTGAGGTGAGGGGACAATTTCGCAATCAGCCCCAGCATTTT
CASSEVRGQFRNQPQHF
>-|TRBD1|TRBJ1-6|TRBV5-4|15
TGTGCCAGCAACATTGCAGGGGGCGCGGATTCACCCCTCCACTTT
CASNIAGGADSPLHF
>-|-|TRBJ2-1|TRBV12-3/TRBV12-4|13
TGTGCCAGCAGCTCGGGGCCCGGTTTGGAGCAGTTCTTC
CASSSGPGLEQFF
>-|-|TRBJ1-4|TRBV28|14
TGTGCCAGCACCTCACCCCAGGGCGGTGAAAAACTGTTTTTT
CASTSPQGGEKLFF
>-|-|TRBJ1-4|TRBV28|13
TGTGCCAGCACACGACAGGTTAATGAAAAACTGTTTTTT
CASTRQVNEKLFF
>-|-|TRBJ1-1|TRBV12-5|11
TGTGCTAGTGCCGATCCGTGGGAAGCTTTCTTT
CASADPWEAFF
>few|-|TRBJ2-2|TRBV7-3|15
TGTGCCAGCAGCTCCGACAGGCCGAACACCGGGGAGCTGTTTTTT
CASSSDRPNTGELFF
>-|TRBD1|TRBJ2-6|TRBV25-1|18
TGTGCCAGCAGTGAATCGACAGGGCTCTACTCTGGGGCCAACGTCCTGACTTTC
CASSESTGLYSGANVLTF
>few|-|TRBJ1-6|TRBV5-1|16
TGCGCCAGCAGCTCGGGGGTAAAGTTTTCAAACTCACCCCTCCACTTT
CASSSGVKFSNSPLHF
>few|-|TRBJ1-5|TRBV28|15
TGTGCCAGCACCCAATTGGGGGAGACGACACAGCCCCAGCATTTT
CASTQLGETTQPQHF
>-|-|TRBJ1-3|TRBV27|17
TGTGCCAGCAGTTTAATCCCCCCGGGGGCGCAAGGAAACACCATATATTTT
CASSLIPPGAQGNTIYF
>-|-|TRBJ1-1|TRBV6-2/TRBV6-3|13
TGTGCCAGCAGTACTAACAGTTACACTGAAGCTTTCTTT
CASSTNSYTEAFF
>few|TRBD1|TRBJ1-3|TRBV12-5|16
TGTGCTAGTGGACCCCCCGGGACAGGGTATGGAAACACCATATATTTT
CASGPPGTGYGNTIYF
>few|-|TRBJ1-2|TRBV28|13
TGTGCCAGCAGCACAGGAGCCCTCTATGGCTACACCTTC
CASSTGALYGYTF
>few|-|TRBJ1-2|TRBV6-5|15
TGTGCCAGCAGGGGGGGGGCAGGAAGAGACTATGGCTACACCTTC
CASRGGAGRDYGYTF
>-|-|TRBJ2-3|TRBV5-1|16
TGCGCCAGCAGAAACACCCAGGGAGAGGCATCCGATACGCAGTATTTT
CASRNTQGEASDTQYF
>-|-|TRBJ2-1|TRBV5-8|18
TGTGCCAGCAGCTTGGCCAAGATGGGGCTACCATCCTACAATGAGCAGTTCTTC
CASSLAKMGLPSYNEQFF
>-|TRBD1|TRBJ1-4|TRBV2|16
TGTGCCAGCAGTCCCCAGGGGGCAGCAACTAATGAAAAACTGTTTTTT
CASSPQGAATNEKLFF
>-|TRBD2|TRBJ2-1|TRBV24-1|15
TGTGCCACCAGTGATGCTAGCGGTAGCCACAATGAGCAGTTCTTC
CATSDASGSHNEQFF
>-|-|TRBJ1-1|TRBV6-4|13
TGTGCCAGCAGTCAGGAAGCGAACACTGAAGCTTTCTTT
CASSQEANTEAFF
>once|-|TRBJ1-6|TRBV28|16
TGTGCCAGCAGTTTCCCAGGGACCAACTATAATTCACCCCTCCACTTT
CASSFPGTNYNSPLHF
>-|-|TRBJ1-1|TRBV18|12
TGTGCCAGTTCAGGGTTGAACACTGAAGCTTTCTTT
CASSGLNTEAFF
>once|-|TRBJ1-2|TRBV3-1/TRBV3-2|15
TGTGCCAGCAGTAATCAGGGGAAGTTTAACTATGGCTACACCTTC
CASSNQGKFNYGYTF
>-|TRBD2|TRBJ2-5|TRBV5-1|17
TGCGCCAGCAGCTTGGGTCGGGCAGCGGGACGGTGGGAGACCCAGTACTTC
CASSLGRAAGRWETQYF
>-|-|TRBJ1-1|TRBV5-1|13
TGCGCCAGCAGATTCGAGAGGAACACTGAAGCTTTCTTT
CASRFERNTEAFF
>-|-|TRBJ1-4|TRBV28|12
TGTGCCAGCAGTTTATCTTTTGGGCAACTGTTTTTT
CASSLSFGQLFF